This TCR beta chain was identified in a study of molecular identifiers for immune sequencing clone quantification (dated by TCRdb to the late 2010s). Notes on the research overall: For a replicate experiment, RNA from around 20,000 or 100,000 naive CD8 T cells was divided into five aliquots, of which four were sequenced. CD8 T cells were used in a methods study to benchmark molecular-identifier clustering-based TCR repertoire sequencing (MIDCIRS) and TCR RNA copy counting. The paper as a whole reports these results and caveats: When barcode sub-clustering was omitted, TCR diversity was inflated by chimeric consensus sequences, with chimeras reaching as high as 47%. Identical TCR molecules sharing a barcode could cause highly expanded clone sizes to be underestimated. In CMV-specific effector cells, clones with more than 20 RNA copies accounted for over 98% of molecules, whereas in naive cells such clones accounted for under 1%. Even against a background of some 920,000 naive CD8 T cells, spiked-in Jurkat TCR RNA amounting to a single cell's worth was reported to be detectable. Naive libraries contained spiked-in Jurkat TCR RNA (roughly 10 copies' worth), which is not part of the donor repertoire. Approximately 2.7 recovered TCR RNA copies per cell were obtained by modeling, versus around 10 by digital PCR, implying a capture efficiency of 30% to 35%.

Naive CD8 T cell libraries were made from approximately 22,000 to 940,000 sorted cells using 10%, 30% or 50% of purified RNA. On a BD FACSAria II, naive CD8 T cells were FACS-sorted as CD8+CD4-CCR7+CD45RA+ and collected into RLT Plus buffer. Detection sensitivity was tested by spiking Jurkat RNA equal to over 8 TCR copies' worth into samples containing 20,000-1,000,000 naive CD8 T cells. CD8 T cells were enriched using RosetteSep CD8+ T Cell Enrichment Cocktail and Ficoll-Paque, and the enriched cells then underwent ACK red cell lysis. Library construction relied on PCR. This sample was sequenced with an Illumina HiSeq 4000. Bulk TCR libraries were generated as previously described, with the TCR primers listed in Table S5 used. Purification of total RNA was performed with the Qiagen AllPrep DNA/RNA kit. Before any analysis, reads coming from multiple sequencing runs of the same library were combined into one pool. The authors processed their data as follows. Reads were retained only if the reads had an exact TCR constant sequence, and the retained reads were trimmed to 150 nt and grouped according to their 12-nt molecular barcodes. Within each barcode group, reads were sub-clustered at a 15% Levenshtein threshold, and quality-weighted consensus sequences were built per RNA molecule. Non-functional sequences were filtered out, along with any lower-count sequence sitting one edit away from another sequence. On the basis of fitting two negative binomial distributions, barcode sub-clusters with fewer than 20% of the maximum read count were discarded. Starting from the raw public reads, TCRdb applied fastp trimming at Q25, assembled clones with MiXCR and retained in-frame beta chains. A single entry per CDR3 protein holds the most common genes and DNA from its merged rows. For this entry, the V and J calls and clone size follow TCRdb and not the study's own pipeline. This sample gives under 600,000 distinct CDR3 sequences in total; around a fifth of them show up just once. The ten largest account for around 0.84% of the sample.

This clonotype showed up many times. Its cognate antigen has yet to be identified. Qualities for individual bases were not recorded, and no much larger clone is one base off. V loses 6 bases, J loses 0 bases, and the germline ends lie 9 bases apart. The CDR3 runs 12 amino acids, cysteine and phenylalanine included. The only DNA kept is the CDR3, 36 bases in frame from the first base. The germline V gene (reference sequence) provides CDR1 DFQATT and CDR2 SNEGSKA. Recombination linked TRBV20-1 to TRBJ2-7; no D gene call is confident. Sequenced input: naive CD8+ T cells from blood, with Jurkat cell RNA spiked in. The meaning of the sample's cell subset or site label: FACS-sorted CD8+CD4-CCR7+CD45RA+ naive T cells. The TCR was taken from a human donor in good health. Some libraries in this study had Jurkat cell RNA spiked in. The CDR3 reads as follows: CSARHTSYEQYF. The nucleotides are TGCAGTGCGAGACACACCTCCTACGAGCAGTACTTC.